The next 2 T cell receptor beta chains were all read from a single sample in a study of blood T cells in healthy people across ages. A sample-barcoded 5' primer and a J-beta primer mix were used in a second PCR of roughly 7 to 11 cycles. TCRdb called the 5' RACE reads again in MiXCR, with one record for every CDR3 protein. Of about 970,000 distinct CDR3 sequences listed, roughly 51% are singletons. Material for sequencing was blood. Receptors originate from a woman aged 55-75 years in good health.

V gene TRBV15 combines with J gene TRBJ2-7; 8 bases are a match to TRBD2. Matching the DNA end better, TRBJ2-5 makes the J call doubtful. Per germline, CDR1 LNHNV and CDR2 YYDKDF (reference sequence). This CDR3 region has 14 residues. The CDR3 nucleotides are TGTGCCACCAGGGGGAGCGGGAGTGGAGAGACCCAGTACTTC. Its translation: CATRGSGSGETQYF.

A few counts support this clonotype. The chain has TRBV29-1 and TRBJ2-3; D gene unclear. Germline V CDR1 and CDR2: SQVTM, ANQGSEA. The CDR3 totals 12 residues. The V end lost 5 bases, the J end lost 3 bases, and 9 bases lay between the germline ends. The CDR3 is CSVRAATDTQYF. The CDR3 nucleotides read TGCAGCGTTAGGGCGGCAACAGATACGCAGTATTTT.